A selection of T cell receptor beta chains follows, all from one sample in a study of blood T cell repertoires in COVID-19. This table comes from immunoSEQ multiplex PCR, and its TCRdb copy is limited to in-frame clones, with some not included. Of about 280,000 clones in the sample, around 90% were seen once. The source material was PBMCs or T cells enriched from blood (not recorded which). Receptor source: a young woman with acute COVID-19. Each CDR3 is given with its conserved first and last residue. A D gene is named only where the DNA matches it firmly. Size is stated for part of the rows, as once, few or many counts, or as a class when the clone is expanded.

CDR3 DNA: TGCGCCAGCAGCCAGCCTTCCTATGGGACAGCCCACTCCTACGAGCAGTACTTC
CDR3 protein: CASSQPSYGTAHSYEQYF
D gene: TRBD1
J gene: TRBJ2-7
V gene: TRBV4-1
clone size: NA

CDR3 DNA: TGTGCCAGCAGTGAAGCCTACAGGGACCCCTACGAGCAGTACTTC
CDR3 protein: CASSEAYRDPYEQYF
D gene: NA
J gene: TRBJ2-7
V gene: TRBV6-1
clone size: NA

CDR3 DNA: TGTGCCAGCAGCTTGGACAGGGTGATGAACACTGAAGCTTTCTTT
CDR3 protein: CASSLDRVMNTEAFF
D gene: TRBD1
J gene: TRBJ1-1
V gene: TRBV11-2
clone size: NA

CDR3 DNA: TGTGCCAGCAGCACCCGAGCGGGACAGGGGACTGGAAACACCATATATTTT
CDR3 protein: CASSTRAGQGTGNTIYF
D gene: TRBD1
J gene: TRBJ1-3
V gene: TRBV14
clone size: NA

CDR3 DNA: TGTGCCAGCAGTTATAGGGGACAGGGCTACGAGCAGTACTTC
CDR3 protein: CASSYRGQGYEQYF
D gene: TRBD1
J gene: TRBJ2-7
V gene: TRBV6-5
clone size: once

CDR3 DNA: TGTGCTAGTGGTTTGGTGGGCAGGGGCCTCATTCATAACACCGGGGAGCTGTTTTTT
CDR3 protein: CASGLVGRGLIHNTGELFF
D gene: NA
J gene: TRBJ2-2
V gene: TRBV12-5
clone size: NA

CDR3 DNA: TGTGCCAGCAGCGTATCTTTATCGGGCTGGGGTCCCAGGGGGGATGAGCAGTTCTTC
CDR3 protein: CASSVSLSGWGPRGDEQFF
D gene: NA
J gene: TRBJ2-1
V gene: TRBV9
clone size: NA

CDR3 DNA: TGTGCCAGCAGCTTATGGGGACAAGCTAACTATGGCTACACCTTC
CDR3 protein: CASSLWGQANYGYTF
D gene: NA
J gene: TRBJ1-2
V gene: TRBV11-2
clone size: NA

CDR3 DNA: TGTGCCAGCAGCTGGACAGGGGAGAACTATGGCTACACCTTC
CDR3 protein: CASSWTGENYGYTF
D gene: TRBD1
J gene: TRBJ1-2
V gene: TRBV4-2
clone size: NA

CDR3 DNA: TGTGCCTGGAGCCGGGACTACCTAAACGAGCAGTACTTC
CDR3 protein: CAWSRDYLNEQYF
D gene: TRBD2
J gene: TRBJ2-7
V gene: TRBV30
clone size: NA

CDR3 DNA: TGTGCCAGCAGTTCCCTAAGAAGACAGGTCCAATCCCACAGCTCCTACGAGCAGTACTTC
CDR3 protein: CASSSLRRQVQSHSSYEQYF
D gene: NA
J gene: TRBJ2-7
V gene: TRBV27
clone size: NA

CDR3 DNA: TGTGCCAGCTCACCAACAGGGGGAGGATACAATGAGCAGTTCTTC
CDR3 protein: CASSPTGGGYNEQFF
D gene: TRBD1
J gene: TRBJ2-1
V gene: TRBV18
clone size: NA

CDR3 DNA: TGCAGCGTTGAAGACCCGGTAGTGACAGGGGGCTACGAGCAGTACTTC
CDR3 protein: CSVEDPVVTGGYEQYF
D gene: TRBD1
J gene: TRBJ2-7
V gene: TRBV29-1
clone size: NA

CDR3 DNA: TGTGCCAGCAGTCTCCGGTCCGTTGGTAGTCAGCCCCAGCATTTT
CDR3 protein: CASSLRSVGSQPQHF
D gene: NA
J gene: TRBJ1-5
V gene: TRBV28
clone size: NA

CDR3 DNA: TGCGCCAGCAGCCATCCCGGACAGGGGAAAACTGAAGCTTTCTTT
CDR3 protein: CASSHPGQGKTEAFF
D gene: TRBD1
J gene: TRBJ1-1
V gene: TRBV4-1
clone size: NA

CDR3 DNA: TGTGCCAGCAGCTTCGACGGGAGGAATTACAATGAGCAGTTCTTC
CDR3 protein: CASSFDGRNYNEQFF
D gene: TRBD2
J gene: TRBJ2-1
V gene: TRBV7-6
clone size: NA

CDR3 DNA: TGCGCCAGCAGGGGGACAGGGGGACCCTACGAGCAGTACTTC
CDR3 protein: CASRGTGGPYEQYF
D gene: TRBD1
J gene: TRBJ2-7
V gene: TRBV10-2
clone size: NA

CDR3 DNA: TGCGCCAGCAGCCCTGCCACTACCACCTACAATGAGCAGTTCTTC
CDR3 protein: CASSPATTTYNEQFF
D gene: NA
J gene: TRBJ2-1
V gene: TRBV5-1
clone size: NA

CDR3 DNA: TGTGCCAGCAGCTTAATCGGACTAACCTCCTACGAGCAGTACTTC
CDR3 protein: CASSLIGLTSYEQYF
D gene: NA
J gene: TRBJ2-7
V gene: TRBV11-2
clone size: once

CDR3 DNA: TGTGCCAGCGTGGGCCCGCTCTACGAGCAGTACTTC
CDR3 protein: CASVGPLYEQYF
D gene: NA
J gene: TRBJ2-7
V gene: TRBV27
clone size: NA

CDR3 DNA: TGTGCCAGCAGTTTATATGGTCTCGGGACAGGGGACAATGAGCAGTTCTTC
CDR3 protein: CASSLYGLGTGDNEQFF
D gene: TRBD1
J gene: TRBJ2-1
V gene: TRBV28
clone size: NA

CDR3 DNA: TGTGCCAGCGGGGCTAGCGGGAGGGCACCTTACAATGAGCAGTTCTTC
CDR3 protein: CASGASGRAPYNEQFF
D gene: TRBD2
J gene: TRBJ2-1
V gene: TRBV7-9
clone size: NA

CDR3 DNA: TGCGCCAGCAGCTTTCGGCTTCCGGGGAATGAGCAGTTCTTC
CDR3 protein: CASSFRLPGNEQFF
D gene: NA
J gene: TRBJ2-1
V gene: TRBV5-1
clone size: NA

CDR3 DNA: TGCGCCAGCACAGAGCGGCTAGCGGGAGTCACCGGGGAGCTGTTTTTT
CDR3 protein: CASTERLAGVTGELFF
D gene: TRBD2
J gene: TRBJ2-2
V gene: TRBV10-2
clone size: NA

CDR3 DNA: TGTGCCAGTAGTATAGGGGGACAGCTGAACACTGAAGCTTTCTTT
CDR3 protein: CASSIGGQLNTEAFF
D gene: TRBD1
J gene: TRBJ1-1
V gene: TRBV19
clone size: NA

CDR3 DNA: TGTGCCAGCAAGCCTGAGGCGTCAAACTATGGCTACACCTTC
CDR3 protein: CASKPEASNYGYTF
D gene: NA
J gene: TRBJ1-2
V gene: TRBV2
clone size: NA

CDR3 DNA: TGTGCCAGCAGCCCGGGACTAGTTTCCTACGAGCAGTACTTC
CDR3 protein: CASSPGLVSYEQYF
D gene: TRBD2
J gene: TRBJ2-7
V gene: TRBV3-1/TRBV3-2
clone size: once

CDR3 DNA: TGTGCCAGCAGTTTTAGCGGGGCTACCAATGAGCAGTTCTTC
CDR3 protein: CASSFSGATNEQFF
D gene: TRBD2
J gene: TRBJ2-1
V gene: TRBV6-5
clone size: NA

CDR3 DNA: TGCGCCAGCAGCCCGAGGACAGGGGGAAATGAAAAACTGTTTTTT
CDR3 protein: CASSPRTGGNEKLFF
D gene: TRBD1
J gene: TRBJ1-4
V gene: TRBV5-1
clone size: NA

CDR3 DNA: TGCGCCAGCAGCCGGACTAGCGGCTACGAGCAGTACTTC
CDR3 protein: CASSRTSGYEQYF
D gene: TRBD2
J gene: TRBJ2-7
V gene: TRBV4-3
clone size: NA

CDR3 DNA: TGCGCCAGCAGACGACAGGCCCCTAACACCGGGGAGCTGTTTTTT
CDR3 protein: CASRRQAPNTGELFF
D gene: NA
J gene: TRBJ2-2
V gene: TRBV5-1
clone size: NA

CDR3 DNA: TGTGCCAGCATCTCAATGGCAGGGAAGGACACTGAAGCTTTCTTT
CDR3 protein: CASISMAGKDTEAFF
D gene: NA
J gene: TRBJ1-1
V gene: TRBV25-1
clone size: NA

CDR3 DNA: TGCAGCGTCGAAGGAGGGACAGTCTCCTACAATGAGCAGTTCTTC
CDR3 protein: CSVEGGTVSYNEQFF
D gene: NA
J gene: TRBJ2-1
V gene: TRBV29-1
clone size: NA

CDR3 DNA: TGTGCCAGTAGTATTGAGAGCGACACTGAAGCTTTCTTT
CDR3 protein: CASSIESDTEAFF
D gene: NA
J gene: TRBJ1-1
V gene: TRBV19
clone size: NA

CDR3 DNA: TGTGCCAGTAGTATTCTCCGACGGGGGAACACTGAAGCTTTCTTT
CDR3 protein: CASSILRRGNTEAFF
D gene: NA
J gene: TRBJ1-1
V gene: TRBV19
clone size: NA

CDR3 DNA: TGTGCCAGCAGCCCCTCGAGGGGCTACACCTTC
CDR3 protein: CASSPSRGYTF
D gene: NA
J gene: TRBJ1-2
V gene: TRBV7-9
clone size: once

CDR3 DNA: TGTGCCAGCAGTTACTCGACGACGGGCAATGAGCAGTTCTTC
CDR3 protein: CASSYSTTGNEQFF
D gene: NA
J gene: TRBJ2-1
V gene: TRBV6-5
clone size: NA

CDR3 DNA: TGTGCCAGCAGCTTCCAGGGGGCCAAAAACATTCAGTACTTC
CDR3 protein: CASSFQGAKNIQYF
D gene: NA
J gene: TRBJ2-4
V gene: TRBV13
clone size: NA

CDR3 DNA: TGTGCCAGCGGACTATCCCGCACAGATACGCAGTATTTT
CDR3 protein: CASGLSRTDTQYF
D gene: NA
J gene: TRBJ2-3
V gene: TRBV7-9
clone size: NA

CDR3 DNA: TGTGCCAGCTCACCGACAGCCTTTTCCTACGAGCAGTACTTC
CDR3 protein: CASSPTAFSYEQYF
D gene: NA
J gene: TRBJ2-7
V gene: TRBV18
clone size: once

CDR3 DNA: TGTGCCAGCAGCCAAGATAGGCGCGGGAGGGCCTCCACTTCAAGCTCCTACAATGAGCAGTTCTTC
CDR3 protein: CASSQDRRGRASTSSSYNEQFF
D gene: TRBD2
J gene: TRBJ2-1
V gene: TRBV3-1/TRBV3-2
clone size: NA

CDR3 DNA: TGTGCCAGCAGTGGCCAAGACAGGGGGCCTACCGGGGAGCTGTTTTTT
CDR3 protein: CASSGQDRGPTGELFF
D gene: TRBD1
J gene: TRBJ2-2
V gene: TRBV6-1
clone size: once

CDR3 DNA: TGTGCCAGCAGCCAAGACCACAGTAGACAAGAGACCCAGTACTTC
CDR3 protein: CASSQDHSRQETQYF
D gene: NA
J gene: TRBJ2-5
V gene: TRBV14
clone size: NA

CDR3 DNA: TGTGCCAGCTCACTAACGACTAGCGGGAGTTGGTCAGATACGCAGTATTTT
CDR3 protein: CASSLTTSGSWSDTQYF
D gene: TRBD2
J gene: TRBJ2-3
V gene: TRBV18
clone size: NA

CDR3 DNA: TGCGCCAGCAGCTTGGCCAAGACTAGCGGGAGCACAGATACGCAGTATTTT
CDR3 protein: CASSLAKTSGSTDTQYF
D gene: TRBD2
J gene: TRBJ2-3
V gene: TRBV5-1
clone size: NA

CDR3 DNA: TGTGCCAGCAGGGGACAGGTTACGGTAACAGATACGCAGTATTTT
CDR3 protein: CASRGQVTVTDTQYF
D gene: TRBD1
J gene: TRBJ2-3
V gene: TRBV6-5
clone size: NA

CDR3 DNA: TGTGCCTGGAGTGTTCGCAGGGTTCGCTACGAGCAGTACTTC
CDR3 protein: CAWSVRRVRYEQYF
D gene: NA
J gene: TRBJ2-7
V gene: TRBV30
clone size: NA

CDR3 DNA: TGTGCCAGCAGTTGGACACAGGGTTTGAGGGCTTCACCCCTCCACTTT
CDR3 protein: CASSWTQGLRASPLHF
D gene: NA
J gene: TRBJ1-6
V gene: TRBV28
clone size: NA

CDR3 DNA: TGTGCCAGCAGTGGACAGACTGGCGGTGGAAACACCATATATTTT
CDR3 protein: CASSGQTGGGNTIYF
D gene: NA
J gene: TRBJ1-3
V gene: TRBV2
clone size: NA

CDR3 DNA: TGTGCCAGCAGCTCACTAGCGGCTTACGTTGCAGATACGCAGTATTTT
CDR3 protein: CASSSLAAYVADTQYF
D gene: TRBD2
J gene: TRBJ2-3
V gene: TRBV7-9
clone size: NA

CDR3 DNA: TGTGCCAGCAGCTTAAGCCAGGGGGCGGGAAACATTCAGTACTTC
CDR3 protein: CASSLSQGAGNIQYF
D gene: TRBD1
J gene: TRBJ2-4
V gene: TRBV7-9
clone size: NA

CDR3 DNA: TGCGCCAGCAGCTTGCCACAGGGATACGAGCAGTACTTC
CDR3 protein: CASSLPQGYEQYF
D gene: NA
J gene: TRBJ2-7
V gene: TRBV5-1
clone size: NA

CDR3 DNA: TGTGCCAGCAGCCTGACTCGGGGTAATTCACCCCTCCACTTT
CDR3 protein: CASSLTRGNSPLHF
D gene: NA
J gene: TRBJ1-6
V gene: TRBV28
clone size: NA

CDR3 DNA: TGTGCCAGCAGCCAAGATTACACTACAACCTACGAGCAGTACTTC
CDR3 protein: CASSQDYTTTYEQYF
D gene: NA
J gene: TRBJ2-7
V gene: TRBV3-1/TRBV3-2
clone size: NA

CDR3 DNA: TGTGCCAGCTCACCCCCCCTTAGAGATACGCAGTATTTT
CDR3 protein: CASSPPLRDTQYF
D gene: NA
J gene: TRBJ2-3
V gene: TRBV18
clone size: NA

CDR3 DNA: TGTGCCAGCAGCCGACGACAGGGTAGTTACAATGAGCAGTTCTTC
CDR3 protein: CASSRRQGSYNEQFF
D gene: TRBD1
J gene: TRBJ2-1
V gene: TRBV6-5
clone size: NA

CDR3 DNA: TGTGCCAGTAGTCGTACCGGGACAGGGGGGGATACGCAGTATTTT
CDR3 protein: CASSRTGTGGDTQYF
D gene: TRBD1
J gene: TRBJ2-3
V gene: TRBV19
clone size: NA

CDR3 DNA: TGTGCCAGCAGCCGAAGCTCAGCAGGGAATCAGCCCCAGCATTTT
CDR3 protein: CASSRSSAGNQPQHF
D gene: NA
J gene: TRBJ1-5
V gene: TRBV7-9
clone size: NA

CDR3 DNA: TGTGCCAGCAGTTACGCCCCTCTAGCGCCTCGGGGTGAGCAGTTCTTC
CDR3 protein: CASSYAPLAPRGEQFF
D gene: NA
J gene: TRBJ2-1
V gene: TRBV6-5
clone size: NA

CDR3 DNA: TGTGCCAGCAGCCCCCGGGTCTCCGGGGAGCTGTTTTTT
CDR3 protein: CASSPRVSGELFF
D gene: NA
J gene: TRBJ2-2
V gene: TRBV7-6
clone size: NA